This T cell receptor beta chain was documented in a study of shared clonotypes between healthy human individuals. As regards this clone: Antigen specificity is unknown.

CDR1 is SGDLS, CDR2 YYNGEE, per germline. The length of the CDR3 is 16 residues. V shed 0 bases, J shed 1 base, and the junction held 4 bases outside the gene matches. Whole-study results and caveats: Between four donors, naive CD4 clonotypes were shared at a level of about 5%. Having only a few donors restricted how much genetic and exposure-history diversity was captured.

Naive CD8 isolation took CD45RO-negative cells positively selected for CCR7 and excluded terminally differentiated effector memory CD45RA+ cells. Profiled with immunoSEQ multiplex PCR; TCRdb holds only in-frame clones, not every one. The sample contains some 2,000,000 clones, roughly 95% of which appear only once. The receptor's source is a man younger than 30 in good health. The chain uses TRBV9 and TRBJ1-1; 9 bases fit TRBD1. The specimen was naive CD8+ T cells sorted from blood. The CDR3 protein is CASSVGGQGRNTEAFF. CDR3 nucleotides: TGTGCCAGCAGCGTAGGGGGACAGGGAAGGAACACTGAAGCTTTCTTT.